This T cell receptor (beta chain) was obtained from a study of cytomegalovirus exposure and HLA in healthy donors. Study outcomes and limitations: Later analysis associated a missense DCLRE1C variant with TCR beta V- and J-gene trimming. In presence/absence analyses, roughly uniform sequencing depth across donors was assumed.

CDR1 is SGHTA, CDR2 FQGNSA, per germline. The length of the CDR3 is 13 residues. Trimming pared 3 bases from V and 1 base from J, leaving 6 bases between. Use of 60 Vbeta and 13 Jbeta primers characterized the PCR. Profiling relied on immunoSEQ multiplex PCR, and the TCRdb table lists in-frame clones only, not all of them. This table has 60,000 to 75,000 clones, over 60% appearing once. Regarding this clone: What it recognizes is unknown.

The rearrangement joins TRBV7-2 to TRBJ1-1, with unresolved D. The sample was PBMCs. This TCR was sampled from a woman aged 50 to 60 in good health and CMV-seronegative. CDR3 sequence reads: CASSFNKNTEAFF. In DNA form, the CDR3 reads TGTGCCAGCAGCTTTAATAAGAACACTGAAGCTTTCTTT. Together with reference TRBV7-2 and TRBJ1-1, the CDR3 gives the full variable domain: GAGVSQSPSNKVTEKGKDVELRCDPISGHTALYWYRQSLGQGLEFLIYFQGNSAPDKSGLPSDRFSAERTGGSVSTLTIQRTQQEDSAVYLCASSFNKNTEAFFGQGTRLTVV.